This T cell receptor (beta chain) was observed in a study of CD8+CD57+ T cells in acquired aplastic anemia. Study details: Each DNA sample taken from sorted CD4+ and CD8+ cells came to approximately 3.3 ug on average. Findings of the study overall: Researchers report that fewer than 35 CD8+ CDR3 sequences appeared in both patients and controls.

CD8+CD57+ cell expansion had been shown by flow cytometry in patients chosen for sequencing. In all patients, the disease was severe acquired aplastic anemia. The blood sampling took place in patients who had so far received no therapy. This clonotype was found a few times. The antigen is undetermined. The CDR3 sequence is 17 residues long. V lost 6 bases, J lost 7 bases, and 10 bases stayed unmatched. Germline-derived CDR1 and CDR2 are ENHRY and SYGVKD. Profiles of TCR beta VDJ and CDR3 were generated from a genomic DNA template. TCRdb itself ran the reads through MiXCR, one entry per CDR3 protein. This table has approximately 300,000 distinct CDR3 sequences, around three fifths appearing once.

Sequenced material: sorted CD4+, CD8+, or CD8+CD57+ T cells (not recorded which) from PBMCs. The sequence was collected from a human donor with aplastic anemia. The chain carries TRBV10-3 and TRBJ2-2; 14 nucleotides match TRBD2. CDR3 amino acids: CAIRPTGTSGGGGELFF. The CDR3 DNA reads TGTGCCATCAGGCCAACCGGGACTAGCGGGGGCGGCGGGGAGCTGTTTTTT.